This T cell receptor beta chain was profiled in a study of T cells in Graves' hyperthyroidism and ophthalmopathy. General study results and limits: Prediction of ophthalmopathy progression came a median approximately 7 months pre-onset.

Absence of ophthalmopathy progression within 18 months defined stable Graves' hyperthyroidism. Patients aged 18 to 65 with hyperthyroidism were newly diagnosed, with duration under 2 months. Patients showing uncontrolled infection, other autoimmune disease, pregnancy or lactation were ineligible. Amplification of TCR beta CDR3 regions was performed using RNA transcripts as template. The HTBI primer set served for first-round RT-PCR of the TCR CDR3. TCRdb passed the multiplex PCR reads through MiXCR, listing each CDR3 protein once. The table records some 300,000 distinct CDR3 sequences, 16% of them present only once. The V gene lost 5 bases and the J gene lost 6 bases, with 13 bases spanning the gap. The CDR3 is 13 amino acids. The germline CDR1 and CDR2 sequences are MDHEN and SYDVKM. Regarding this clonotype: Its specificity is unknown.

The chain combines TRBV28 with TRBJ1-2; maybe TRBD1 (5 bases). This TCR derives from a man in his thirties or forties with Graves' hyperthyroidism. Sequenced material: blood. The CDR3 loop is CASSEGVRHGYTF. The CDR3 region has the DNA TGTGCCAGCAGTGAAGGGGTCCGCCATGGCTACACCTTC.